This entry features one T cell receptor (beta chain) sequence. Between the trimmed V and J ends, which lost 5 bases and 4 bases, there was a span of 15 bases. The CDR3 is 15 residues long. Germline V gives CDR1 MNHEY, CDR2 SVGAGI. The data stem from a study of T cell changes during pregnancy in multiple sclerosis. The assay was immunoSEQ multiplex PCR, and TCRdb's table has in-frame clones only and misses some. Seen here are 70,000 or so clones, about 90% observed once, and the top ten hold roughly 0.3%. The origin of this receptor is a female donor with multiple sclerosis, enrolled in a pregnancy study. The V gene is TRBV6-5, the J gene TRBJ1-5; D call uncertain. Source: CD4+ T cells from peripheral blood mononuclear cells, taken after pregnancy. CDR3 nucleotides: TGTGCCAGCAGTCCGGTGGACGGGGAGAATCAGCCCCAGCATTTT. It translates to CASSPVDGENQPQHF.